The clone carrying this T cell receptor beta chain has more than one count but fewer than ten. Its antigen is as yet unknown. TCRdb analysed the 5' RACE reads with MiXCR anew, one entry per CDR3 protein. The sample records more than 150,000 distinct CDR3 sequences, about 13% being singletons. The entry originates in a study of CD8 T cells in ankylosing spondylitis. Germline V CDR1 and CDR2: SEHNR, FQNEAQ (reference sequence). The CDR3 totals 17 residues. The V gene lost 3 bases and the J gene lost 2 bases, with 16 bases spanning the gap. Overall study findings and caveats: Characteristic of ankylosing spondylitis blood, it appeared, was a TCR beta motif comprising several highly homologous variants.

The sequenced sample consisted of blood, either unsorted or a sorted T cell fraction (not recorded which). The rearrangement uses TRBV7-9 and TRBJ2-2; TRBD2 is a possible D gene (7 bases). This TCR derives from a male donor with ankylosing spondylitis or in good health (not recorded which). CDR3 sequence reads: CASSLGASGINTGELFF. The CDR3 DNA sequence: TGTGCCAGCAGCTTGGGGGCTAGCGGAATCAACACCGGGGAGCTGTTTTTT. The full variable domain, completed using reference TRBV7-9 and TRBJ2-2, is DTGVSQNPRHKITKRGQNVTFRCDPISEHNRLYWYRQTLGQGPEFLTYFQNEAQLEKSRLLSDRFSAERPKGSFSTLEIQRTEQGDSAMYLCASSLGASGINTGELFFGEGSRLTVL.